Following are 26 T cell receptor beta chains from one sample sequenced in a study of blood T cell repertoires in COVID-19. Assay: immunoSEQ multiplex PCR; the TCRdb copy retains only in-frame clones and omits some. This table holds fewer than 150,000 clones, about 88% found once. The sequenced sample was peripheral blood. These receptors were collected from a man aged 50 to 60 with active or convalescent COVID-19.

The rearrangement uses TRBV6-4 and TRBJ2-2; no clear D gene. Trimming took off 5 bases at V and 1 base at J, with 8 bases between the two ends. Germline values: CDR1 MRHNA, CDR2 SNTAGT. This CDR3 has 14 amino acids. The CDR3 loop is CASSLTQNTGELFF. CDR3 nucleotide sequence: TGTGCCAGCAGTCTAACCCAGAACACCGGGGAGCTGTTTTTT.

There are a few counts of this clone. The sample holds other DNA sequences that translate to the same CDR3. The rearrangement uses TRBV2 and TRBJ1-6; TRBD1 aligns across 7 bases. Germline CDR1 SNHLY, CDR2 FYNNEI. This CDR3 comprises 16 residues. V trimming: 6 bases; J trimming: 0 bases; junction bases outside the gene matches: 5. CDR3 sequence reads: CASRPTGSSYNSPLHF. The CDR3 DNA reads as TGTGCCAGCAGGCCGACAGGGAGCTCCTATAATTCACCCCTCCACTTT.

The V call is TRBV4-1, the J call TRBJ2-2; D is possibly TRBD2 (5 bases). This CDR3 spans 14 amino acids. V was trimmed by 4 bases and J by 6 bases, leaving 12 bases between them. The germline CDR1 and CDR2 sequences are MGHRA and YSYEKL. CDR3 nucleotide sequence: TGCGCCAGCAGCCCAGAGGGCGTAGCCGGGGAGCTGTTTTTT. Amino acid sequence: CASSPEGVAGELFF.

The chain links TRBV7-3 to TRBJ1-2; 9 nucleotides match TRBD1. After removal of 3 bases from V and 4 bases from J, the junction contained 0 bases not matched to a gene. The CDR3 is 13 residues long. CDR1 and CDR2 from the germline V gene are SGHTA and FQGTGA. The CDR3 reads CASSLDRGYGYTF. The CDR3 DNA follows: TGTGCCAGCAGCTTGGACAGGGGCTATGGCTACACCTTC.

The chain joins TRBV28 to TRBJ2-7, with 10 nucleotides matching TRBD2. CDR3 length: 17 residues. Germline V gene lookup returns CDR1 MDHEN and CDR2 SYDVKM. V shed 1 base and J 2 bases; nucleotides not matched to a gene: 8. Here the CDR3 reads CASSLSRGSGRTYEQYF. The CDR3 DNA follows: TGTGCCAGCAGTTTATCTCGTGGTAGCGGGAGGACCTACGAGCAGTACTTC.

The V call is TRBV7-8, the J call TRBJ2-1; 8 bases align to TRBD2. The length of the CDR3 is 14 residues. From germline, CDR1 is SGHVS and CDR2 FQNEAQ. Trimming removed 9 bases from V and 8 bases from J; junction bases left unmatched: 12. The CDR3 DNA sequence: TGTGCCAGTCGGGGCCCGGCGGGAGGTTATGAGCAGTTCTTC. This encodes CASRGPAGGYEQFF.

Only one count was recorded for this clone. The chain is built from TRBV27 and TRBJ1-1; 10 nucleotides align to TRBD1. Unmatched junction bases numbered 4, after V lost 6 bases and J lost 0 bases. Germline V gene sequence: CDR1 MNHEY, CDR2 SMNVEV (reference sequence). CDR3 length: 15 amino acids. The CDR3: CASSEGQGMNTEAFF. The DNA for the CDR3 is TGTGCCAGCAGCGAGGGACAGGGGATGAACACTGAAGCTTTCTTT.

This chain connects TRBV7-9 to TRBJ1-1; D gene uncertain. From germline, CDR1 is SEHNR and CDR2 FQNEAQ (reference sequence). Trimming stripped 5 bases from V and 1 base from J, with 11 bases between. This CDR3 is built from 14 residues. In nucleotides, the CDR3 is TGTGCCAGCAGCGCCCAATCAGGGAACACTGAAGCTTTCTTT. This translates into CASSAQSGNTEAFF. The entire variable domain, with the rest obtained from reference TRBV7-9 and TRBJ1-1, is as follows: DTGVSQNPRHKITKRGQNVTFRCDPISEHNRLYWYRQTLGQGPEFLTYFQNEAQLEKSRLLSDRFSAERPKGSFSTLEIQRTEQGDSAMYLCASSAQSGNTEAFFGQGTRLTVV.

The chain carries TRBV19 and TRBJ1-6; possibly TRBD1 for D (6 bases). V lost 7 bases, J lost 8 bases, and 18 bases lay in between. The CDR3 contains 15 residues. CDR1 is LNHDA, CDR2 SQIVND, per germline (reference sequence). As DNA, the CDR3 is TGTGCCAGTAATACCCGGGACATCGTTGATTCACCCCTCCACTTT. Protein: CASNTRDIVDSPLHF.

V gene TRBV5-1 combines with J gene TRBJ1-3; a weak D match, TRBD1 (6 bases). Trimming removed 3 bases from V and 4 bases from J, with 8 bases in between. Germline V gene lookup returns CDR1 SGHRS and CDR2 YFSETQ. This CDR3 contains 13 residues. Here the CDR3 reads CASSSGQGNTIYF. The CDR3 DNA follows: TGCGCCAGCAGCTCCGGACAGGGAAACACCATATATTTT.

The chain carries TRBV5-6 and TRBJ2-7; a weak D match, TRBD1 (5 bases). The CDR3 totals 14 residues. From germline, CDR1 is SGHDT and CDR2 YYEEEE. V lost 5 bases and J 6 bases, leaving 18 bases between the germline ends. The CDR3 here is CASSYQGRLREQYF. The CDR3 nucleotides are TGTGCCAGCAGTTACCAGGGTCGGTTACGCGAGCAGTACTTC. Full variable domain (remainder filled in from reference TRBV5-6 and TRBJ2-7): DAGVTQSPTHLIKTRGQQVTLRCSPKSGHDTVSWYQQALGQGPQFIFQYYEEEERQRGNFPDRFSGHQFPNYSSELNVNALLLGDSALYLCASSYQGRLREQYFGPGTRLTVT.

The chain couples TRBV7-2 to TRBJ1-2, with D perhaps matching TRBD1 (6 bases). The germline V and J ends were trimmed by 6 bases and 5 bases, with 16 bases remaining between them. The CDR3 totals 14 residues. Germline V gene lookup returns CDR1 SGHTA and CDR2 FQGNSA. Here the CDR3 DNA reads TGTGCCAGCAGACCCTCCGGGGGGGCTTATGGCTACACCTTC. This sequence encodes CASRPSGGAYGYTF.

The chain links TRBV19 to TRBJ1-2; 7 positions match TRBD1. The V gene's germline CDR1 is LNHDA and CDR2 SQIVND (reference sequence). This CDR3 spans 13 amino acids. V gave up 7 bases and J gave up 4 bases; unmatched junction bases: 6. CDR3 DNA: TGTGCCAGTACCGACAGGGCTTCCTATGGCTACACCTTC. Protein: CASTDRASYGYTF.

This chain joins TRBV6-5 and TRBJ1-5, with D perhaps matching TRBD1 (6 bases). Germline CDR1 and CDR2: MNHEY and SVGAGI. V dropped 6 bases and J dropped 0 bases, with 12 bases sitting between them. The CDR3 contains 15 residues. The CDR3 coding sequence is TGTGCCAGCAGAGCCGGGACAAATAGCAATCAGCCCCAGCATTTT. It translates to CASRAGTNSNQPQHF.

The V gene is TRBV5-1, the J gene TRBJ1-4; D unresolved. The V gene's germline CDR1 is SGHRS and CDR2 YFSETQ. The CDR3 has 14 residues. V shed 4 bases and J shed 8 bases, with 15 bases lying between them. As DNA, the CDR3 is TGCGCCAGCAGCCCGGGGAGCACGGAGGAAAAACTGTTTTTT. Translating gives CASSPGSTEEKLFF.

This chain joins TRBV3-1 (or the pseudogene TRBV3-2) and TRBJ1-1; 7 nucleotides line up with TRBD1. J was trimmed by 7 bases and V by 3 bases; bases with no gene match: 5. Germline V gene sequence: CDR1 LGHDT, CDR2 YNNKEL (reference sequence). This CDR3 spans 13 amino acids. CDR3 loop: CASSQPTGSEAFF. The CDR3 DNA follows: TGTGCCAGCAGCCAGCCGACAGGGAGTGAAGCTTTCTTT.

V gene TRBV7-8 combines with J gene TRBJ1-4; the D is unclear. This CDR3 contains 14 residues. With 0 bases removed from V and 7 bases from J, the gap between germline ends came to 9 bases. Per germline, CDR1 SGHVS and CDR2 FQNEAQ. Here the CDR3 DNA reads TGTGCCAGCAGCTTAGCGAGGAGCGTTGAAAAACTGTTTTTT. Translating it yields CASSLARSVEKLFF.

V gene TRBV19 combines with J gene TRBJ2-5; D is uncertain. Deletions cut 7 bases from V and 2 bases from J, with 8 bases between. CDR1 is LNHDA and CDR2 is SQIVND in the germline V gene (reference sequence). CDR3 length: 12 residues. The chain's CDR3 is CASMSQQETQYF. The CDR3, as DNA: TGTGCCAGTATGTCACAGCAAGAGACCCAGTACTTC.

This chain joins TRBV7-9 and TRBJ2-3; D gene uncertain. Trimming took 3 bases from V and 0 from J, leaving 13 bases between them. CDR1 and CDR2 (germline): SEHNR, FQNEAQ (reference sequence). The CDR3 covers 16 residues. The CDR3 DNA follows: TGTGCCAGCAGCTTCCCGGAGAGTAGCAGCACAGATACGCAGTATTTT. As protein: CASSFPESSSTDTQYF.

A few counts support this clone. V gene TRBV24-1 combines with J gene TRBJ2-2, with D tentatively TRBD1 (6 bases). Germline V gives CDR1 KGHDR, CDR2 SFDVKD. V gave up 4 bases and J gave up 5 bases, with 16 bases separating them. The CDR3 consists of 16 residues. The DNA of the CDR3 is TGTGCCACCAGTGACCCAGGGGCGCCTATTACCGGGGAGCTGTTTTTT. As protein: CATSDPGAPITGELFF.

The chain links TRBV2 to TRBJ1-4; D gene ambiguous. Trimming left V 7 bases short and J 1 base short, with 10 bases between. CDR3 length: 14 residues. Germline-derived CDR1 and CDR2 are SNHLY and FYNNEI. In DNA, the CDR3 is TGTGCCAGCAATGGCGGAGTAACTAATGAAAAACTGTTTTTT. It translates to CASNGGVTNEKLFF.

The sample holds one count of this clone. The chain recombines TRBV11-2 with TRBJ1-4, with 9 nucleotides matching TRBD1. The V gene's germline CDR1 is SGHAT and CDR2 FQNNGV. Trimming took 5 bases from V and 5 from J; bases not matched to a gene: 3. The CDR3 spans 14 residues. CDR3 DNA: TGTGCCAGCAGCGCGGACAGGGGAAATGAAAAACTGTTTTTT. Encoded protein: CASSADRGNEKLFF.

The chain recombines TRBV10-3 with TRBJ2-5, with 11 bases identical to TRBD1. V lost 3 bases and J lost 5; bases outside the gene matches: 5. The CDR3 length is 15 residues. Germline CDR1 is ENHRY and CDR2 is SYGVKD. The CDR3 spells CAISERTGGRETQYF. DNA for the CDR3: TGTGCCATCAGTGAAAGGACAGGGGGCCGGGAGACCCAGTACTTC.

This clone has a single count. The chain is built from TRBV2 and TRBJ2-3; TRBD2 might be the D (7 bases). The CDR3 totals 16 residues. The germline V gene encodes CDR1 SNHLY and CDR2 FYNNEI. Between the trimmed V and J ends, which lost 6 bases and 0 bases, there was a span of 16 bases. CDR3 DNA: TGTGCCAGCAGGCCCCGGGGGGCTACTAGCACAGATACGCAGTATTTT. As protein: CASRPRGATSTDTQYF.

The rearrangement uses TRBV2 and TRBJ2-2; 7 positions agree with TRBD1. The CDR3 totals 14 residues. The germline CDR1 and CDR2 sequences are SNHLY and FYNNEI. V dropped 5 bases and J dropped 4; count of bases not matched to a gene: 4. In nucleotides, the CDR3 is TGTGCCAGCAGTTCGCAGGGGGTCACCGGGGAGCTGTTTTTT. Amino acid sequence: CASSSQGVTGELFF. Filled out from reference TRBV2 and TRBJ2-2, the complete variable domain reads EPEVTQTPSHQVTQMGQEVILRCVPISNHLYFYWYRQILGQKVEFLVSFYNNEISEKSEIFDDQFSVERPDGSNFTLKIRSTKLEDSAMYFCASSSQGVTGELFFGEGSRLTVL.

In DNA, the CDR3 is TGTGCCACCAGTGATTTTGATCAGATAAACACCATATATTTT. This gives the protein CATSDFDQINTIYF. This chain connects TRBV24-1 to TRBJ1-3; D call uncertain. This CDR3 is 14 amino acids long. V lost 1 base and J 6 bases, leaving 9 bases between the germline ends. The V gene's germline CDR1 is KGHDR and CDR2 SFDVKD.